This is a list of T cell receptor beta chains from one sample in a study of blood T cells in healthy people across ages. A single record per CDR3 protein comes from TCRdb applying MiXCR to the 5' RACE reads. In the table there are 600,000 to 650,000 distinct CDR3 sequences, roughly 53% of which are singletons. The material sequenced was blood. Every receptor here comes from a man aged 60 to 69 in good health. Both conserved end residues are part of each CDR3. Fields, in order: D gene, clone size, J gene, V gene, CDR3 protein, CDR3 DNA. D genes are given only for firm matches. Clone size is not always given. Where it is, it says once, few, many or a class for expanded clones.

d_call: NA
clone_size: NA
j_call: TRBJ2-7
v_call: TRBV7-9
cdr3_aa: CAGNRVASYEQYF
cdr3_nt: TGTGCCGGCAACAGGGTTGCCTCCTACGAGCAGTACTTC

d_call: TRBD1
clone_size: many
j_call: TRBJ2-5
v_call: TRBV7-2
cdr3_aa: CASRRDRGFTETQYF
cdr3_nt: TGTGCCAGCAGGCGGGACAGGGGGTTCACAGAGACCCAGTACTTC

d_call: TRBD1
clone_size: once
j_call: TRBJ2-1
v_call: TRBV5-1
cdr3_aa: CASSQGQGNYNEQFF
cdr3_nt: TGCGCCAGCAGCCAGGGACAGGGAAACTACAATGAGCAGTTCTTC

d_call: NA
clone_size: once
j_call: TRBJ2-1
v_call: TRBV20-1
cdr3_aa: CSARLRGPPDTQFF
cdr3_nt: TGCAGTGCTAGACTGCGGGGGCCCCCAGATACGCAGTTCTTC

d_call: NA
clone_size: NA
j_call: TRBJ1-1
v_call: TRBV4-2
cdr3_aa: CACLGGGNTEAFF
cdr3_nt: TGTGCCTGCCTTGGGGGAGGGAACACTGAAGCTTTCTTT

d_call: TRBD2
clone_size: NA
j_call: TRBJ2-3
v_call: TRBV4-2
cdr3_aa: CASSQGGEGTSTDTQYF
cdr3_nt: TGTGCCAGCAGCCAAGGAGGGGAGGGCACTAGCACAGATACGCAGTATTTT

d_call: NA
clone_size: NA
j_call: TRBJ2-4
v_call: TRBV3-1
cdr3_aa: CASSAGTGNIQYF
cdr3_nt: TGTGCCAGCAGCGCGGGAACAGGGAACATTCAGTACTTC

d_call: TRBD2
clone_size: few
j_call: TRBJ2-5
v_call: TRBV4-2
cdr3_aa: CASSHTGTSGGANEQYF
cdr3_nt: TGTGCCAGCAGCCATACGGGGACTAGCGGGGGGGCTAATGAGCAGTACTTC

d_call: TRBD2
clone_size: many
j_call: TRBJ2-1
v_call: TRBV6-2/TRBV6-3
cdr3_aa: CASRYPPLAGGDNEQFF
cdr3_nt: TGTGCCAGCAGATACCCTCCTCTAGCGGGGGGGGACAATGAGCAGTTCTTC

d_call: TRBD1
clone_size: NA
j_call: TRBJ1-6
v_call: TRBV12-3/TRBV12-4
cdr3_aa: CASSKTGTQYSPLHF
cdr3_nt: TGTGCCAGCAGCAAGACAGGGACTCAATATTCACCCCTCCACTTT